The 22 T cell receptor beta chains presented below share a single source sample, sequenced in a study of blood T cell repertoires in COVID-19. TCRdb's table, derived via immunoSEQ multiplex PCR, lists solely in-frame clones and lacks some. The sample records approximately 450,000 clones, around nine tenths being singletons. Sequenced sample: PBMCs or T cells enriched from blood (not recorded which). These receptor sequences come from a woman under 30 with acute COVID-19.

This clone was detected once. The chain links TRBV3-1 (or the pseudogene TRBV3-2) to TRBJ1-1; perhaps TRBD1 as D (5 bases). Germline values: CDR1 LGHDT, CDR2 YNNKEL (reference sequence). The CDR3 consists of 14 residues. V lost 2 bases and J lost 4, with 11 bases in between. The CDR3 spells CASSQLAGGTEAFF. The CDR3 DNA reads as TGTGCCAGCAGCCAACTAGCGGGGGGCACTGAAGCTTTCTTT.

In this sample, this clone turned up once. The same CDR3 can be traced to other DNA sequences in this sample. The CDR3 DNA reads as TGTGCCAGCTCACCTGGGCTCAATCAGCCCCAGCATTTT. Translation gives CASSPGLNQPQHF. The chain has TRBV18 and TRBJ1-5; D not resolved. The ends were cut back, 3 bases at V and 3 bases at J, with 6 bases in the middle. Germline CDR1 and CDR2: KGHSH and LQKENI. CDR3 length equals 13 residues.

V and J are TRBV28 and TRBJ1-1; maybe TRBD1 (5 bases). CDR3 size: 13 residues. Trimming cost V 7 bases and J 0 bases, with 9 bases left between them. Germline V gene sequence: CDR1 MDHEN, CDR2 SYDVKM. The CDR3 sequence: CASMQTVNTEAFF. CDR3 DNA sequence: TGTGCCAGCATGCAGACAGTGAACACTGAAGCTTTCTTT. The entire variable domain, with the rest obtained from reference TRBV28 and TRBJ1-1, is as follows: DVKVTQSSRYLVKRTGEKVFLECVQDMDHENMFWYRQDPGLGLRLIYFSYDVKMKEKGDIPEGYSVSREKKERFSLILESASTNQTSMYLCASMQTVNTEAFFGQGTRLTVV.

The genes are TRBV5-1 and TRBJ2-1; D is ambiguous. Germline V lookup: CDR1 SGHRS, CDR2 YFSETQ. The CDR3 is made up of 14 amino acids. V lost 0 bases, J lost 0 bases, and 4 bases lay in between. In nucleotides, the CDR3 is TGCGCCAGCAGCTTGGACTTCTCCTACAATGAGCAGTTCTTC. It encodes CASSLDFSYNEQFF.

V usage is TRBV9 and J usage is TRBJ1-2, with D possibly TRBD1 on 5 matching bases. CDR1 and CDR2 (germline): SGDLS, YYNGEE. The ends were cut back, 6 bases at V and 6 bases at J, with 9 bases in the middle. The CDR3 covers 11 residues. The CDR3 region is CASIGADGYTF. The CDR3 nucleotides are TGTGCCAGCATTGGGGCCGATGGCTACACCTTC. Using reference TRBV9 and TRBJ1-2 for the parts outside the CDR3, the full variable domain is DSGVTQTPKHLITATGQRVTLRCSPRSGDLSVYWYQQSLDQGLQFLIQYYNGEERAKGNILERFSAQQFPDLHSELNLSSLELGDSALYFCASIGADGYTFGSGTRLTVV.

The chain uses TRBV27 and TRBJ2-7, with 10 bases fitting TRBD1. CDR1 MNHEY and CDR2 SMNVEV come from the germline V gene (reference sequence). CDR3 length: 14 amino acids. The V gene end was trimmed by 6 bases and the J gene end by 1 base; junction bases not matched to a gene: 3. The DNA for the CDR3 is TGTGCCAGCAGAAGGGACAGGGGTTCCTACGAGCAGTACTTC. Translated: CASRRDRGSYEQYF.

This clone was counted between two and nine times. The V and J genes are TRBV11-2 and TRBJ1-1; D is unresolved. The CDR3 sequence is 13 residues long. Germline V CDR1 and CDR2: SGHAT, FQNNGV. V was shortened by 9 bases and J by 3 bases, with 14 bases between the two germline ends. CDR3 DNA sequence: TGTGCCAGTGGAAAGCGCGCGGACACTGAAGCTTTCTTT. Protein: CASGKRADTEAFF.

This chain connects TRBV5-1 to TRBJ2-3, with 14 bases identical to TRBD2. The germline gives CDR1 SGHRS, CDR2 YFSETQ. V lost 3 bases to trimming and J lost 6 bases; unmatched junction nucleotides: 3. The CDR3 consists of 15 residues. For the CDR3, the DNA is TGCGCCAGCAGCTGGACTAGCGGGGGGCCGGATACGCAGTATTTT. The encoded protein is CASSWTSGGPDTQYF.

The table lists this clone with a few counts. The CDR3 nucleotides read TGCAGCACTAAGGAATACAGGGACCATGGCTACACCTTC. Its protein is CSTKEYRDHGYTF. The rearrangement links TRBV29-1 to TRBJ1-2, with D possibly matching TRBD1 (6 bases). Trimming took off 8 bases at V and 6 bases at J, with 19 bases between the two ends. Germline V gives CDR1 SQVTM, CDR2 ANQGSEA. The CDR3 length is 13 residues.

The CDR3 region is CSVDGTEAFF. For the CDR3, the DNA is TGCAGCGTTGACGGCACTGAAGCTTTCTTT. The genes are TRBV29-1 and TRBJ1-1, with D uncertain. Germline V gives CDR1 SQVTM, CDR2 ANQGSEA. The CDR3 extends over 10 amino acids. Trimming took 3 bases from V and 4 from J, leaving 3 bases between them.

CDR3 in DNA: TGTGCCTGGAAGAGAACGGGACAGGGTGATACTGAAGCTTTCTTT. Protein sequence: CAWKRTGQGDTEAFF. The chain recombines TRBV30 with TRBJ1-1; 9 bases align to TRBD1. CDR1 and CDR2 (germline): GTSNPN, SVGIG (reference sequence). The CDR3 spans 15 residues. Unmatched junction bases numbered 11, after V lost 4 bases and J lost 5 bases.

The rearrangement links TRBV5-4 to TRBJ2-2; 9 bases align to TRBD2. CDR1 and CDR2 from the germline V gene are SGHNT and YYREEE (reference sequence). The V and J ends lost 4 bases and 4 bases, in that order; junction bases with no gene match: 5. CDR3 length: 15 amino acids. The DNA of the CDR3 is TGTGCCAGCAGCCTGCGTAGCGGGGGCACCGGGGAGCTGTTTTTT. Its translation: CASSLRSGGTGELFF.

The chain has TRBV5-1 and TRBJ2-7; D might be TRBD2 (6 bases). Trimming stripped 0 bases from V and 3 bases from J, with 16 bases between. CDR1 is SGHRS, CDR2 YFSETQ, per germline. CDR3 length equals 16 residues. The CDR3 sequence: CASSLGSGGKSYEQYF. The CDR3 nucleotides read TGCGCCAGCAGCTTGGGGTCCGGGGGTAAGAGCTACGAGCAGTACTTC.

The rearrangement uses TRBV11-3 and TRBJ2-1, with 10 bases matching TRBD2. The CDR3 runs to 15 residues. Per germline, CDR1 SGHNT and CDR2 YENEEA. V shed 1 base and J 8 bases; nucleotides not matched to a gene: 5. The CDR3 nucleotides are TGTGCCAGCAGCTTAGCAGCGGGGGGGCGGTATGAGCAGTTCTTC. Amino acids: CASSLAAGGRYEQFF.

This sequence joins TRBV28 and TRBJ1-2; 12 bases agree with TRBD1. The junction had 15 bases not matched to a gene; V was cut back by 5 bases and J by 8 bases. The CDR3 is made up of 17 amino acids. Germline V lookup: CDR1 MDHEN, CDR2 SYDVKM. DNA of the CDR3: TGTGCCAGCAGTCCGGGTGGCCCGGGACAGGGGGCGCAAGGCTACACCTTC. Amino acids: CASSPGGPGQGAQGYTF.

About this clone itself: Other nucleotide sequences from this sample produce the same CDR3. The chain combines TRBV28 with TRBJ2-7; D possibly corresponds to TRBD1 (6 bases). V was clipped by 7 bases and J by 1 base, with 11 bases between them. Germline CDR1 MDHEN, CDR2 SYDVKM. The length of the CDR3 is 13 residues. CDR3: CASIPTGSYEQYF. CDR3 nucleotide sequence: TGTGCCAGCATCCCAACAGGGTCCTACGAGCAGTACTTC.

This chain uses TRBV28 with TRBJ1-6; D is undetermined. CDR1 is MDHEN and CDR2 is SYDVKM in the germline V gene. V lost 4 bases and J 7 bases, leaving 2 bases between the germline ends. This CDR3 has 11 residues. CDR3 DNA sequence: TGTGCCAGCAGTTCGAATTCACCCCTCCACTTT. Protein product: CASSSNSPLHF. The variable domain in full, completed from reference TRBV28 and TRBJ1-6, reads DVKVTQSSRYLVKRTGEKVFLECVQDMDHENMFWYRQDPGLGLRLIYFSYDVKMKEKGDIPEGYSVSREKKERFSLILESASTNQTSMYLCASSSNSPLHFGNGTRLTVT.

The rearrangement uses TRBV5-5 and TRBJ2-7, with 8 bases identical to TRBD2. Germline CDR1 reads SGHKS; CDR2 reads YYEKEE (reference sequence). The length of the CDR3 is 16 residues. Trimming removed 4 bases from V and 4 bases from J; junction bases left unmatched: 13. The CDR3 DNA is TGTGCCAGCAGCCCAACTAGCGGCGGGACGATATACGAGCAGTACTTC. Protein product: CASSPTSGGTIYEQYF.

This clone was detected only a few times. The chain is built from TRBV5-1 and TRBJ1-6; TRBD1 aligns across 10 bases. CDR1 and CDR2 from the germline V gene are SGHRS and YFSETQ. The CDR3 length is 18 residues. The V segment lost 4 bases and the J segment 9 bases; nucleotides outside the gene matches: 16. CDR3 nucleotide sequence: TGCGCCAGCAGCCCCGGGACAGGGGAGTATGGGTATGGTTCACCCCTCCACTTT. It translates to CASSPGTGEYGYGSPLHF.

The chain combines TRBV12-3 or TRBV12-4 with TRBJ1-4, with 8 bases lining up with TRBD1. This CDR3 has 12 residues. The V and J ends lost 10 bases and 7 bases, in that order; junction bases with no gene match: 5. This CDR3 is CAIRQGREKLFF. DNA of the CDR3: TGTGCCATCCGACAGGGGCGTGAAAAACTGTTTTTT.

The V and J genes are TRBV5-1 and TRBJ2-7; D possibly corresponds to TRBD1 (6 bases). This CDR3 is built from 15 residues. Trimming cost V 6 bases and J 0 bases, with 16 bases left between them. Germline lookup yields CDR1 SGHRS and CDR2 YFSETQ. In nucleotides, the CDR3 is TGCGCCAGCACCCTGGGACACTCGAGCTCCTACGAGCAGTACTTC. This translates into CASTLGHSSSYEQYF. Combining the CDR3 with reference TRBV5-1 and TRBJ2-7 gives the whole variable domain KAGVTQTPRYLIKTRGQQVTLSCSPISGHRSVSWYQQTPGQGLQFLFEYFSETQRNKGNFPGRFSGRQFSNSRSEMNVSTLELGDSALYLCASTLGHSSSYEQYFGPGTRLTVT.

This chain links TRBV9 with TRBJ2-1; 8 bases agree with TRBD2. Losses at the gene ends were 0 bases for V and 8 bases for J; bases not matched to a gene: 4. The CDR3 is made up of 14 amino acids. The germline gives CDR1 SGDLS, CDR2 YYNGEE. Here the CDR3 reads CASSVAGGPDEQFF. CDR3 sequence (DNA): TGTGCCAGCAGCGTAGCGGGGGGGCCCGATGAGCAGTTCTTC.